This entry concerns a single T cell receptor (beta chain). Its antigen is unknown. Base qualities are not recorded, but no much larger clone differs from it by a single base. This entry belongs to a study of T cells in Graves' hyperthyroidism and ophthalmopathy (dated by TCRdb to 2018 to 2020). About the full investigation: Peripheral blood was collected at initial diagnosis, before any treatment. To identify TCR V-J signatures that set the groups apart, the researchers used a discovery cohort of about a hundred patients, made up of 40 to 45 with Graves' ophthalmopathy and some 56 with stable Graves' hyperthyroidism. Prospective prediction of ophthalmopathy was tested in an independent validation cohort of 18 to 20 hyperthyroidism patients and 15 to 17 patients who later progressed to ophthalmopathy. The 75 to 100 discovery patients were randomly split 7:3 into training and test sets. In more than five Graves' hyperthyroidism patients, the study also compared T-cell repertoires from thyroid tissue with T-cell repertoires from blood. Once sampling was done, hyperthyroidism patients were given methimazole at a starting dose of 30 mg daily, whereas ophthalmopathy patients were given high-dose intravenous methylprednisolone. The paper describes TCR Vbeta CDR3 sequencing of 140 or so peripheral blood samples, made up of around 41 ophthalmopathy patients, 70 to 75 hyperthyroidism patients and 17 progressor patients.

Points the paper makes about the study in general: Ophthalmopathy was separated from stable hyperthyroidism by a 13 V-J signature model, with about 88% sensitivity and about 81% specificity obtained in cross-validation and 80%/75% obtained in testing. In validation, progression to ophthalmopathy was predicted by the model with roughly 69% sensitivity and 72.22% specificity, a median of approximately 6.5 months before onset. Blood samples also contained most of the expanded thyroid clonotypes (frequency above 0.001), which suggests that blood repertoires may reflect thyroid immune responses. Sample size was not statistically predetermined, and investigators were not blinded to group allocation.

Hyperthyroidism patients were aged 18 to 65 years and newly diagnosed, with disease duration of less than 2 months. The study excluded patients with uncontrolled infections, other autoimmune diseases, pregnancy or lactation. Diagnoses were based on clinical symptoms, serum thyroxine and TRAb, thyroid ultrasound and orbital computed tomography. Blood from progressor patients was collected at the time of first diagnosis with hyperthyroidism, before any ophthalmopathy symptoms had appeared. Ficoll-Paque density gradient centrifugation was used to isolate PBMCs from 8.5 to 10 ml of fresh peripheral blood. Progressor patients were first diagnosed with Graves' hyperthyroidism and then developed ophthalmopathy during follow-up. Trizol reagent was used to extract total RNA, and RNA quality was then checked on an Agilent 2100 Bioanalyzer. The TCR beta CDR3 regions were amplified from RNA transcripts. The first round of RT-PCR for the TCR CDR3 was performed with the HTBI primer set and the Qiagen OneStep RT-PCR kit. Libraries were constructed in a second round of multiplex PCR, after which size selection and purification were performed. Sequencing of the libraries was done on an Illumina HiSeq2000 using paired-end 100 bp reads. Processing in the source paper ran as follows. SOAPnuke was used to process the raw data, throwing out any read that contained adapters or uncalled bases, had a mean Phred below 15, or lacked an exact constant-primer or identifier match. High-quality paired reads were merged with COPE v1.2.5, and unique nucleotide sequences were defined as clonotypes. MiTCR v1.1 was used to align the clonotypes against IMGT TRBV, TRBD and TRBJ reference segments. Only V-J combinations with frequency above 0.0001, covering 99% to 99.2% of repertoires, were analysed. The TCS score was defined as the ratio of F50 (clonal expansion) to E x V (chaos), calculated using BLOSUM62-based TCRdist between CDR3 peptides within each V-J. Welch's t-statistics and random forest reduced around 520 V-J features to roughly 13, which were used in a naive Bayes classifier (R e1071). In TCRdb, the public reads were trimmed at Q25 with fastp and aligned with MiXCR, with productive beta chains retained. Rows are combined by CDR3 protein, so each entry shows the most common genes and DNA. The V and J calls were determined by TCRdb, not by the authors. Counted in this sample were around 250,000 distinct CDR3 sequences; approximately 14% of them appeared once. Together, the top ten hold 13% of the sample.

V lost 6 bases and J lost 0 bases; the stretch between them is 21 bases long. Measured from the cysteine to the phenylalanine, the CDR3 is 19 residues long. Only the CDR3 DNA stays, 57 bases, in frame from base 1. CDR1 and CDR2 are drawn from the germline V gene: MNHNS, SASEGT. The chain joins TRBV6-1 to TRBJ2-6; TRBD1 is perhaps the D gene, given 7 matching bases. The sample taken for sequencing was blood. The TCR was taken from a woman in her 40s with Graves' hyperthyroidism that later progressed to Graves' ophthalmopathy. For the CDR3, the sequence is CASSWRVGQPVSGANVLTF. The DNA reads as follows: TGTGCCAGCAGCTGGAGGGTGGGACAGCCCGTCTCTGGGGCCAACGTCCTGACTTTC.